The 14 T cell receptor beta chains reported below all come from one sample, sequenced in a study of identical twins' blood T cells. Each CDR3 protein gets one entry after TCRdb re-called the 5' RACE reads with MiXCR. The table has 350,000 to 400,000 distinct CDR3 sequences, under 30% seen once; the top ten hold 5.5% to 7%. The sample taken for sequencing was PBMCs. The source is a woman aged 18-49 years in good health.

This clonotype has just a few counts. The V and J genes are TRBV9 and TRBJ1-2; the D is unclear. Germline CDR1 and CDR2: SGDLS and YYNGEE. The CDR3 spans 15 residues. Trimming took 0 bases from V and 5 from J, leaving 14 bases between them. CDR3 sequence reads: CASSVGGHSAYGYTF. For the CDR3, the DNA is TGTGCCAGCAGCGTAGGAGGTCATTCGGCTTATGGCTACACCTTC.

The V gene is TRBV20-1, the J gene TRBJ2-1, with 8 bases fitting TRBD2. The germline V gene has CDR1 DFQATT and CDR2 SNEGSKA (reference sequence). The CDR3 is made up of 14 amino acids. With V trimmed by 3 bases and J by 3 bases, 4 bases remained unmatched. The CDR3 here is CSASGGGNYNEQFF. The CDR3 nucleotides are TGCAGTGCTAGCGGCGGGGGGAACTACAATGAGCAGTTCTTC.

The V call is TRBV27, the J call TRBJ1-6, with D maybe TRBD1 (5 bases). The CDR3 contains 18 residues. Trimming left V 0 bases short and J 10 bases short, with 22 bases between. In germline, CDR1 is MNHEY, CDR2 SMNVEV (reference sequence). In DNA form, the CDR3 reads TGTGCCAGCAGTTTATCGATAGGTCAACTCAGGGCAGGGTCACCCCTCCACTTT. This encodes CASSLSIGQLRAGSPLHF.

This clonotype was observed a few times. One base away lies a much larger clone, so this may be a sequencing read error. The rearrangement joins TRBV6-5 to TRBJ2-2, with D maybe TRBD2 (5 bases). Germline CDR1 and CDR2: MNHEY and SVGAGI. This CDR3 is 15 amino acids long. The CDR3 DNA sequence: TGTGCCAGCAGTTACTCGATCTTAAACACCGGGGAGCCGTTTTTT. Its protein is CASSYSILNTGEPFF.

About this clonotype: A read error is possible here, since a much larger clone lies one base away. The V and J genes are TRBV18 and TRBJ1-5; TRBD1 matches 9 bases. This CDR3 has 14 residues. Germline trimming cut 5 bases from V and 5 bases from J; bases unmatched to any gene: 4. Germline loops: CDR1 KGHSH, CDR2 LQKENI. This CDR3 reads CASSGQGFDQPQHF. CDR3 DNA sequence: TGTGCCAGCTCAGGACAGGGGTTCGATCAGCCCCAGCATTTT.

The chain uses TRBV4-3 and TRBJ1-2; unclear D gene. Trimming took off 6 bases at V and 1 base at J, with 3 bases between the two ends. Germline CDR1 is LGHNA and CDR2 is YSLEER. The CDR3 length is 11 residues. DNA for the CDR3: TGCGCCAGCAGGGATAACTATGGCTACACCTTC. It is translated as CASRDNYGYTF.

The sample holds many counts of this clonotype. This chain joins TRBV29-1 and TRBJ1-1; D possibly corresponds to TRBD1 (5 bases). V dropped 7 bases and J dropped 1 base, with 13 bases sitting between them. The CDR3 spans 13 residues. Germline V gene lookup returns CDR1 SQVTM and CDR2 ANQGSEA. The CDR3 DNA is TGCAGCGGCGTTAGGGGCCAGAACACTGAAGCTTTCTTT. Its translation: CSGVRGQNTEAFF.

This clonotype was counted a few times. The CDR3 nucleotides are TGTGCCAGCAGTTTCTTCGGGAGGAACCACAATGAGCAGTTCTTC. The encoded protein is CASSFFGRNHNEQFF. The chain combines TRBV27 with TRBJ2-1; 7 bases match TRBD2. The germline V gene encodes CDR1 MNHEY and CDR2 SMNVEV (reference sequence). V shed 3 bases and J 5 bases; nucleotides not matched to a gene: 7. The CDR3 is 15 amino acids.

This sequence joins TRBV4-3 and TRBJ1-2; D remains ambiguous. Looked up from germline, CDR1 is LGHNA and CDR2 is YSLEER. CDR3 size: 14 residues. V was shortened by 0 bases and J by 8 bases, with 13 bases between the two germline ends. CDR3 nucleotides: TGCGCCAGCAGCCAAGATTCGGCCGCCCAGGGCTACACCTTC. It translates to CASSQDSAAQGYTF.

This chain's CDR3 is CASNPRTGFGGYTF. DNA of the CDR3: TGCGCCAGCAATCCCCGGACAGGCTTTGGAGGCTACACCTTC. The rearrangement joins TRBV5-1 to TRBJ1-2; 7 positions agree with TRBD1. Germline V gene sequence: CDR1 SGHRS, CDR2 YFSETQ. There are 14 residues in the CDR3. Trimming at V came to 6 bases and at J to 8 bases, leaving 13 bases not matched to a gene.

CDR3 DNA: TGTGCCAGCAGCGAAGCGGGAGTGGTCAATGAGCAGTTCTTC. It encodes CASSEAGVVNEQFF. The rearrangement links TRBV11-2 to TRBJ2-1; TRBD2 matches 8 bases. The V gene's germline CDR1 is SGHAT and CDR2 FQNNGV. J gave up 6 bases and V 5 bases, and 6 bases lay outside the gene matches. This CDR3 contains 14 residues.

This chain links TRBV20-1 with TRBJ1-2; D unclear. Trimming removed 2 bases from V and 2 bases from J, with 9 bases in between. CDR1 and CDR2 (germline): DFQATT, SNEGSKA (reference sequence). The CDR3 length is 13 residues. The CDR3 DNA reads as TGCAGTGCTAGAAGTACAGTGAACTATGGCTACACCTTC. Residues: CSARSTVNYGYTF.

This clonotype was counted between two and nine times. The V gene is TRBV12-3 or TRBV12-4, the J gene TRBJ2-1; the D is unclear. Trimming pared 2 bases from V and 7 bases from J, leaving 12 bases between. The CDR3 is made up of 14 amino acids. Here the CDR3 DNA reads TGTGCCAGCAGTTTACTCGGGCCGGCGAATGAGCAGTTCTTC. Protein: CASSLLGPANEQFF.

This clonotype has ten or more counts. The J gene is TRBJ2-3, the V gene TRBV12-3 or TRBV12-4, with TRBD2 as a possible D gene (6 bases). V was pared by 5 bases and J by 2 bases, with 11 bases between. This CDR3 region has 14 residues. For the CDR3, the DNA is TGTGCCAGCAGTGTGGGAGGAAACACAGATACGCAGTATTTT. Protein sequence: CASSVGGNTDTQYF.